This T cell receptor beta chain came from a study of T-cell reconstitution after alpha-beta-depleted transplantation in children. Unique molecular identifiers were built into the TCRbeta library. TCRdb fed the PCR reads into MiXCR, producing one record per CDR3 protein. The profile shows 440,000 or so distinct CDR3 sequences, 43% of them singletons. V was cut by 1 base and J by 1 base, with 7 bases left in between. The germline gives CDR1 DFQATT, CDR2 SNEGSKA (reference sequence). The CDR3 is 13 residues long. Study results and caveats: T-cell counts and diversity at one year following transplant were attributed mainly to newly produced T cells. After transplant, at about two months, alpha-beta T cells were reportedly derived from several hundred expanded graft clones.

This clonotype has at least ten counts. What it recognizes is unknown. This clonotype was obtained from a girl aged 2 to 10 with aplastic anemia, due to receive a stem cell transplant. Sequencing was performed on PBMCs, taken before TCRalphabeta/CD19-depleted stem cell transplant. V and J are TRBV20-1 and TRBJ1-1; D not certain. CDR3 DNA: TGCAGTGCTAGAGGCCGCAGGAACACTGAAGCTTTCTTT. Protein: CSARGRRNTEAFF.